These 23 T cell receptor beta chains share one sample of origin, sequenced in a study of cytomegalovirus exposure and HLA in healthy donors. Generated by immunoSEQ multiplex PCR, the TCRdb table keeps only in-frame clones and is missing some. The table has under 250,000 clones, roughly 83% seen once; the top ten hold 4.5% to 6%. Sequenced sample: PBMCs. The receptors originated from a woman younger than 30 in good health and CMV-seronegative.

J is TRBJ2-2 and V is TRBV15, with D unresolved. Germline V gene lookup returns CDR1 LNHNV and CDR2 YYDKDF (reference sequence). The CDR3 is 15 amino acids. V lost 8 bases, J lost 5 bases, and 18 bases lay in between. CDR3 region: CATVDSGMYTGELFF. CDR3 DNA sequence: TGTGCCACCGTCGATAGTGGGATGTATACCGGGGAGCTGTTTTTT.

This rearrangement joins TRBV27 to TRBJ2-2; 8 positions match TRBD1. The CDR3 spans 16 residues. Per the germline V gene, CDR1 is MNHEY and CDR2 is SMNVEV (reference sequence). Unmatched junction bases numbered 7, after V lost 6 bases and J lost 1 base. The DNA of the CDR3 is TGTGCCAGCAGCTCAACCGGGACAGGGAACACCGGGGAGCTGTTTTTT. Translation: CASSSTGTGNTGELFF.

The rearrangement links TRBV18 to TRBJ1-2, with 10 bases identical to TRBD1. The germline CDR1 and CDR2 sequences are KGHSH and LQKENI. This CDR3 comprises 16 residues. V gave up 6 bases and J gave up 4 bases; unmatched junction bases: 11. The DNA of the CDR3 is TGTGCCAGCTCGTTCTTCGGACAGGGGGAGTCCTATGGCTACACCTTC. It yields the protein CASSFFGQGESYGYTF.

The chain recombines TRBV6-4 with TRBJ1-2; 10 bases align to TRBD1. Germline CDR1 and CDR2: MRHNA and SNTAGT. The CDR3 length is 14 residues. With 6 bases clipped from V and 6 bases from J, the junction kept 7 bases outside the gene matches. In DNA, the CDR3 is TGTGCCAGCAGCGCCGGGACAGGGGTCGATGGCTACACCTTC. Its protein product is CASSAGTGVDGYTF.

The gene calls are TRBV4-1 and TRBJ1-5; tentative D call: TRBD1 (6 bases). CDR1 MGHRA and CDR2 YSYEKL come from the germline V gene. There are 16 residues in the CDR3. Deletions cut 0 bases from V and 4 bases from J, with 13 bases between. CDR3 in amino acids: CASSQDSGTPNQPQHF. The CDR3 bases are TGCGCCAGCAGCCAAGATAGCGGGACACCAAATCAGCCCCAGCATTTT.

The chain carries TRBV19 and TRBJ1-2; 8 nucleotides line up with TRBD1. V shed 6 bases, J shed 8 bases, and the junction held 8 bases outside the gene matches. The CDR3 loop spans 13 amino acids. Germline CDR1 LNHDA, CDR2 SQIVND (reference sequence). Written as DNA, the CDR3 is TGTGCCAGTAGCTCGGACAGGGTAGGGGGCTACACCTTC. The encoded protein is CASSSDRVGGYTF.

The chain links TRBV10-3 to TRBJ1-1, with D hard to call. The CDR3 has 11 amino acids. V was shortened by 4 bases and J by 6 bases, with 6 bases between the two germline ends. Germline V CDR1 and CDR2: ENHRY, SYGVKD. This chain's CDR3 is CAISAEAEAFF. The DNA of the CDR3 is TGTGCCATCAGTGCCGAGGCTGAAGCTTTCTTT.

This clone counts as medium-sized. The J gene is TRBJ1-2, the V gene TRBV6-5; no clear D. This CDR3 spans 14 amino acids. V gave up 4 bases and J gave up 8 bases, with 17 bases separating them. The germline CDR1 and CDR2 sequences are MNHEY and SVGAGI. DNA for the CDR3: TGTGCCAGCAGTTTGCGGGAGACGCAGTCCGGCTACACCTTC. Residues: CASSLRETQSGYTF.

This rearrangement joins TRBV20-1 to TRBJ2-3; D assignment may be TRBD1 or TRBD2 (5 bases each). Trimming removed 6 bases at V and 7 bases at J, with 11 bases between. CDR1 is DFQATT and CDR2 is SNEGSKA in the germline V gene (reference sequence). CDR3 size: 11 residues. CDR3 in amino acids: CSAEGQNTQYF. The CDR3 region has the DNA TGCAGTGCCGAGGGGCAAAATACGCAGTATTTT.

J is TRBJ1-2 and V is TRBV5-4, with 8 nucleotides matching TRBD1. V trimming: 1 base; J trimming: 7 bases; junction bases outside the gene matches: 9. This CDR3 is 15 amino acids long. Germline V gene lookup returns CDR1 SGHNT and CDR2 YYREEE (reference sequence). CDR3 nucleotides: TGTGCCAGCAGCTTGCCAGGGGGCATAGAGGGTGGCTACACCTTC. Its protein product is CASSLPGGIEGGYTF. Using reference TRBV5-4 and TRBJ1-2 for the parts outside the CDR3, the full variable domain is ETGVTQSPTHLIKTRGQQVTLRCSSQSGHNTVSWYQQALGQGPQFIFQYYREEENGRGNFPPRFSGLQFPNYSSELNVNALELDDSALYLCASSLPGGIEGGYTFGSGTRLTVV.

The chain is built from TRBV27 and TRBJ2-1, with TRBD1 matching over 8 bases. The CDR3 is 14 residues long. The germline gives CDR1 MNHEY, CDR2 SMNVEV (reference sequence). Trimming removed 3 bases from V and 4 bases from J; junction bases left unmatched: 2. In DNA, the CDR3 is TGTGCCAGCAGTTTTACAGGGGGGTACAATGAGCAGTTCTTC. Its translation: CASSFTGGYNEQFF.

The V gene is TRBV6-1, the J gene TRBJ2-7, with no clear D. V lost 4 bases, J lost 0 bases, and 16 bases lay in between. This CDR3 has 16 residues. Germline values: CDR1 MNHNS, CDR2 SASEGT. The CDR3 bases are TGTGCCAGCAGTGCAACCGGGTCTTCAAGCTCCTACGAGCAGTACTTC. Its protein product is CASSATGSSSSYEQYF.

The V gene is TRBV10-3, the J gene TRBJ2-7; TRBD1 matches 9 bases. Unmatched junction bases numbered 6, after V lost 10 bases and J lost 2 bases. There are 13 residues in the CDR3. The germline V gene has CDR1 ENHRY and CDR2 SYGVKD. The DNA of the CDR3 is TGTGCCACCAGGGACAGGGAGCCCTACGAGCAGTACTTC. It is translated as CATRDREPYEQYF.

DNA for the CDR3: TGCGCCGTAGCCGCCGGACTGGTGTTCAATGAGCAGTTCTTC. Translating it yields CAVAAGLVFNEQFF. This chain links TRBV10-2 with TRBJ2-1, with D possibly being TRBD2 (5 bases). Trimming pared 11 bases from V and 6 bases from J, leaving 20 bases between. Per germline, CDR1 WSHSY and CDR2 SAAADI. The CDR3 loop spans 14 amino acids.

The chain couples TRBV4-1 to TRBJ1-4; D not certain. V was trimmed by 2 bases and J by 8 bases, leaving 12 bases between them. The germline V gene has CDR1 MGHRA and CDR2 YSYEKL. The CDR3 runs to 14 residues. DNA of the CDR3: TGCGCCAGCAGCCAACGGGCCTCTGGGGAAAAACTGTTTTTT. It encodes CASSQRASGEKLFF.

The table lists this clone with a few counts. V usage is TRBV10-1 and J usage is TRBJ1-1; D possibly corresponds to TRBD1 (5 bases). V was clipped by 0 bases and J by 5 bases, with 7 bases between them. Germline V gene data show CDR1 as WNHNN and CDR2 as SYGVQD (reference sequence). CDR3 length: 13 amino acids. The DNA for the CDR3 is TGCGCCAGCAGTGAGTCATGGGGGACTGAAGCTTTCTTT. Its translation is CASSESWGTEAFF.

Worth noting for this clone: Other DNA sequences in the sample encode the same CDR3. The chain has TRBV5-1 and TRBJ1-5; 7 bases match TRBD1. Germline loops: CDR1 SGHRS, CDR2 YFSETQ. The CDR3 is 15 residues long. With V trimmed by 0 bases and J by 2 bases, 2 bases remained unmatched. The CDR3 loop reads CASSLDGQGNQPQHF. CDR3 in DNA: TGCGCCAGCAGCTTGGACGGACAGGGCAATCAGCCCCAGCATTTT. The full variable domain, completed using reference TRBV5-1 and TRBJ1-5, is KAGVTQTPRYLIKTRGQQVTLSCSPISGHRSVSWYQQTPGQGLQFLFEYFSETQRNKGNFPGRFSGRQFSNSRSEMNVSTLELGDSALYLCASSLDGQGNQPQHFGDGTRLSIL.

The rearrangement joins TRBV27 to TRBJ2-5; 7 bases are shared with TRBD1. The J segment lost 2 bases and the V segment lost 7 bases, leaving 7 bases of the junction unmatched. This CDR3 comprises 14 residues. The germline gives CDR1 MNHEY, CDR2 SMNVEV (reference sequence). CDR3 in DNA: TGTGCCAGCAACAGGACAGGCGAACAAGAGACCCAGTACTTC. Translated, it gives CASNRTGEQETQYF.

The J gene is TRBJ1-5, the V gene TRBV6-1; D ambiguous. This CDR3 spans 14 amino acids. V lost 8 bases and J 2 bases, leaving 13 bases between the germline ends. Germline V gene sequence: CDR1 MNHNS, CDR2 SASEGT. CDR3 coding DNA: TGTGCCAGCTCGATGGGATTCGGCAATCAGCCCCAGCATTTT. Amino acid sequence: CASSMGFGNQPQHF.

V is TRBV29-1 and J is TRBJ2-2, with D maybe TRBD1 (6 bases). The CDR3 extends over 14 amino acids. The germline V gene encodes CDR1 SQVTM and CDR2 ANQGSEA. The V end lost 0 bases, the J end lost 7 bases, and 12 bases lay between the germline ends. The CDR3 sequence: CSVEEAARGGELFF. DNA of the CDR3: TGCAGCGTTGAAGAGGCGGCCAGGGGCGGGGAGCTGTTTTTT.

The V gene is TRBV27, the J gene TRBJ2-7; TRBD1 aligns across 8 bases. The germline CDR1 and CDR2 sequences are MNHEY and SMNVEV (reference sequence). V lost 6 bases, J lost 0 bases, and 10 bases stayed unmatched. The CDR3 sequence is 16 residues long. In nucleotides, the CDR3 is TGTGCCAGCAGGAAACTGAGGGACAGGCCCTCCTACGAGCAGTACTTC. Amino acids: CASRKLRDRPSYEQYF.

This chain's CDR3 is CASSPRRGEQETQYF. Here the CDR3 DNA reads TGTGCCAGCTCACCACGTCGGGGGGAACAAGAGACCCAGTACTTC. V gene TRBV18 combines with J gene TRBJ2-5; 7 positions match TRBD2. The CDR3 extends over 15 amino acids. Per the germline V gene, CDR1 is KGHSH and CDR2 is LQKENI. Unmatched junction bases numbered 4, after V lost 1 base and J lost 2 bases.

The CDR3 DNA reads as TGTGCCAGCACTGAGGGGGGGGTCGGGGAGCTGTTTTTT. Translated: CASTEGGVGELFF. This chain uses TRBV6-5 with TRBJ2-2; TRBD2 is a possible D gene (7 bases). CDR1 is MNHEY, CDR2 SVGAGI, per germline. Trimming left V 7 bases short and J 7 bases short, with 13 bases between. The CDR3 runs 13 residues.